This entry is about one TCR beta chain. The source of the sample is a study of blood T cell repertoires in COVID-19. Study summary: Whether acute or convalescent, the COVID-19 samples came from the United States, Italy and Spain. PBMCs, B-cell-depleted T cells, or T cells were the source of the cDNA or gDNA that made up the material.

The CDR3 loop spans 15 amino acids. Germline lookup yields CDR1 LGHDT and CDR2 YNNKEL (reference sequence). The V end was cut by 0 bases, the J end by 4 bases, with 10 bases between. In the original workflow: Amplified reference gene primers provided the basis for estimating nucleated cell counts. The data were produced by immunoSEQ multiplex PCR, yet TCRdb's version contains in-frame clones alone and is incomplete. V, J and clone size were drawn from that table, and D and trimming were deduced from the DNA. The sample lists about 200,000 clones, just under 90% seen once, with approximately 6% in the top ten.

The V gene is TRBV3-1 (or the pseudogene TRBV3-2), the J gene TRBJ1-5; D perhaps matches TRBD1 (5 bases). The source material was peripheral blood. This sequence was found in a man between 60 and 70 years old who had recovered from COVID-19. CDR3 sequence reads: CASSQDLGTNQPQHF. CDR3 nucleotide sequence: TGTGCCAGCAGCCAAGATTTAGGGACTAATCAGCCCCAGCATTTT.